A single sample is the source of the 28 T cell receptor beta chains below, sequenced in a study of OX40 agonist ivuxolimab in advanced cancers. Data came from immunoSEQ multiplex PCR; TCRdb stores just in-frame clones and leaves some out. Of tens of thousands of clones listed, 91% are singletons. This material consisted of CD4+ or CD8+ T cells sorted from blood, taken in a trial of the OX40 agonist ivuxolimab. The receptors here all came from an adult with an advanced solid tumor such as melanoma, head and neck, liver or kidney cancer.

The chain links TRBV5-1 to TRBJ1-4; D unresolved. CDR3 length: 14 amino acids. Germline assignment: CDR1 SGHRS and CDR2 YFSETQ. V lost 4 bases and J lost 7, with 14 bases in between. This CDR3 reads CASSPSSAVEKLFF. CDR3 coding DNA: TGCGCCAGCAGCCCTAGCAGTGCGGTTGAAAAACTGTTTTTT.

DNA for the CDR3: TGCGCCAGCCAAACCGACAGGGTTAGGTACTTC. Protein product: CASQTDRVRYF. The chain links TRBV10-1 to TRBJ2-4; TRBD1 matches 7 bases. The CDR3 length is 11 residues. Trimming removed 8 bases from V and 15 bases from J; junction bases left unmatched: 10. Germline CDR1 and CDR2: WNHNN and SYGVQD (reference sequence).

The chain recombines TRBV15 with TRBJ2-4; 8 positions agree with TRBD1. CDR3 length: 19 residues. J gave up 0 bases and V 1 base, and 11 bases lay outside the gene matches. Germline lookup yields CDR1 LNHNV and CDR2 YYDKDF (reference sequence). DNA for the CDR3: TGTGCCACCAGCAGAGTTCACCTGACAGGGGCTGGAGCCAAAAACATTCAGTACTTC. Translated: CATSRVHLTGAGAKNIQYF.

The chain combines TRBV6-6 with TRBJ2-5, with 8 bases aligning to TRBD1. Germline CDR1 is MNHNY and CDR2 is SVGAGI (reference sequence). V was clipped by 6 bases and J by 3 bases; unmatched bases: 9. The CDR3 is 15 amino acids. The CDR3: CASSPTGGREETQYF. The CDR3 DNA sequence: TGTGCCAGCAGCCCAACAGGGGGAAGGGAAGAGACCCAGTACTTC.

The chain links TRBV11-3 to TRBJ2-2; 7 positions match TRBD2. The CDR3 length is 15 residues. The J segment lost 4 bases and the V segment lost 6 bases, leaving 8 bases of the junction unmatched. Germline loops: CDR1 SGHNT, CDR2 YENEEA. The DNA for the CDR3 is TGTGCCAGCAGTCAAGTGACTAGCTTCACCGGGGAGCTGTTTTTT. This sequence encodes CASSQVTSFTGELFF. The entire variable domain, with the rest obtained from reference TRBV11-3 and TRBJ2-2, is as follows: EAGVVQSPRYKIIEKKQPVAFWCNPISGHNTLYWYLQNLGQGPELLIRYENEEAVDDSQLPKDRFSAERLKGVDSTLKIQPAELGDSAVYLCASSQVTSFTGELFFGEGSRLTVL.

V is TRBV6-4 and J is TRBJ2-3; 7 bases are a match to TRBD1. The J segment lost 6 bases and the V segment lost 4 bases, leaving 4 bases of the junction unmatched. The CDR3 extends over 13 amino acids. CDR1 MRHNA and CDR2 SNTAGT come from the germline V gene. CDR3 nucleotide sequence: TGTGCCAGCAGTGGCCACAGGGGTGATACGCAGTATTTT. The encoded protein is CASSGHRGDTQYF.

As DNA, the CDR3 is TGTGCCAGTAGTATTTGGGAGAACACTGAAGCTTTCTTT. This translates into CASSIWENTEAFF. J is TRBJ1-1 and V is TRBV19; D gene unclear. This CDR3 has 13 amino acids. The V and J ends lost 3 bases and 1 base respectively, with 6 bases between them. CDR1 and CDR2 (germline): LNHDA, SQIVND (reference sequence).

The chain carries TRBV18 and TRBJ2-1; D is possibly TRBD2 (5 bases). V was pared by 5 bases and J by 4 bases, with 12 bases between. The CDR3 loop spans 14 amino acids. Germline V gives CDR1 KGHSH, CDR2 LQKENI. The DNA of the CDR3 is TGTGCCAGCTCAAGAGGGCGAAATTACAATGAGCAGTTCTTC. It specifies CASSRGRNYNEQFF.

A single count supports this clone. The chain carries TRBV5-1 and TRBJ2-3; the D gene is possibly TRBD2 (6 bases). Per germline, CDR1 SGHRS and CDR2 YFSETQ. The CDR3 totals 17 residues. The ends were cut back, 4 bases at V and 0 bases at J, with 18 bases in the middle. CDR3 nucleotide sequence: TGCGCCAGCAGCACCCCTGGAAGCGGGCCTAGCACAGATACGCAGTATTTT. This encodes CASSTPGSGPSTDTQYF.

The chain joins TRBV5-1 to TRBJ1-3; the D is unclear. Germline V CDR1 and CDR2: SGHRS, YFSETQ. V dropped 0 bases and J dropped 0 bases, with 13 bases sitting between them. The CDR3 is 17 residues long. CDR3 protein: CASSLEAVKNSGNTIYF. The CDR3 nucleotides are TGCGCCAGCAGCTTGGAGGCCGTGAAGAACTCTGGAAACACCATATATTTT. Looking up the rest from reference TRBV5-1 and TRBJ1-3 gives the full variable domain: KAGVTQTPRYLIKTRGQQVTLSCSPISGHRSVSWYQQTPGQGLQFLFEYFSETQRNKGNFPGRFSGRQFSNSRSEMNVSTLELGDSALYLCASSLEAVKNSGNTIYFGEGSWLTVV.

Points on this clone: At one end, the junction sequence differs from germline, possibly due to a read error. The rearrangement links TRBV7-7 to TRBJ1-4; D call uncertain. Germline V gene sequence: CDR1 SSHAT, CDR2 FNYEAQ (reference sequence). The CDR3 length is 13 residues. The CDR3 loop reads CASSPSREGKLFF. CDR3 nucleotides: TGTGCTAGCAGTCCCTCAAGAGAGGGAAAACTGTTTTTT.

The chain joins TRBV19 to TRBJ1-5; D is perhaps TRBD1 (5 bases). Germline CDR1 LNHDA, CDR2 SQIVND (reference sequence). V gave up 3 bases and J gave up 6 bases, with 21 bases separating them. There are 17 residues in the CDR3. CDR3 nucleotide sequence: TGTGCCAGTAGTATCCAGGCGGGGGGAGTAGGAGGTCAGCCCCAGCATTTT. Protein: CASSIQAGGVGGQPQHF.

CDR3 residues: CASSYVEGHYGYTF. CDR3 sequence (DNA): TGTGCCAGCAGTTATGTGGAGGGGCACTATGGCTACACCTTC. The chain carries TRBV6-6 and TRBJ1-2; D possibly corresponds to TRBD1 (5 bases). V was pared by 3 bases and J by 3 bases, with 11 bases between. The CDR3 runs to 14 residues. Per the germline V gene, CDR1 is MNHNY and CDR2 is SVGAGI (reference sequence).

The chain carries TRBV6-5 and TRBJ2-7, with TRBD2 matching over 8 bases. With 2 bases clipped from V and 0 bases from J, the junction kept 3 bases outside the gene matches. This CDR3 comprises 15 residues. Germline V lookup: CDR1 MNHEY, CDR2 SVGAGI. This CDR3 is CASSYGAGGSYEQYF. The CDR3 DNA reads TGTGCCAGCAGTTACGGCGCGGGGGGCTCCTACGAGCAGTACTTC.

The chain recombines TRBV9 with TRBJ2-1, with TRBD1 matching over 9 bases. Germline V gene lookup returns CDR1 SGDLS and CDR2 YYNGEE. The CDR3 spans 16 residues. The trim removed 0 bases at V and 7 bases at J, leaving 8 bases unmatched. The CDR3 DNA reads as TGTGCCAGCAGCGTAGGCGGGACAGGGACGGGGAATGAGCAGTTCTTC. It is translated as CASSVGGTGTGNEQFF. The variable domain in full, completed from reference TRBV9 and TRBJ2-1, reads DSGVTQTPKHLITATGQRVTLRCSPRSGDLSVYWYQQSLDQGLQFLIQYYNGEERAKGNILERFSAQQFPDLHSELNLSSLELGDSALYFCASSVGGTGTGNEQFFGPGTRLTVL.

The CDR3 bases are TGTGCCAGCAGTGAAGGGGGGCCCGGGGAGCTGTTTTTT. Translating gives CASSEGGPGELFF. The chain recombines TRBV6-1 with TRBJ2-2; perhaps TRBD1 as D (6 bases). Trimming shortened V by 1 base and J by 6 bases, and 6 bases separated the two germline ends. Germline V lookup: CDR1 MNHNS, CDR2 SASEGT. CDR3 size: 13 residues.

The chain combines TRBV4-1 with TRBJ1-2; maybe TRBD1 (5 bases). Per the germline V gene, CDR1 is MGHRA and CDR2 is YSYEKL. This CDR3 has 16 amino acids. The ends were cut back, 1 base at V and 2 bases at J, with 14 bases in the middle. The DNA for the CDR3 is TGCGCCAGCAGCCAAGTGGGTCAGGGAAGGAACTATGGCTACACCTTC. This sequence encodes CASSQVGQGRNYGYTF.

The chain carries TRBV4-2 and TRBJ2-5; unclear D gene. CDR1 and CDR2 (germline): LGHNA, YNFKEQ. V lost 4 bases, J lost 4 bases, and 16 bases lay in between. This CDR3 region has 15 residues. In DNA form, the CDR3 reads TGTGCCAGCAGCCTGCTGCGAGGTGGTGGAGAGACCCAGTACTTC. It encodes CASSLLRGGGETQYF.

The chain has TRBV19 and TRBJ1-5; 7 bases align to TRBD1. V shed 3 bases, J shed 5 bases, and the junction held 7 bases outside the gene matches. The germline V gene encodes CDR1 LNHDA and CDR2 SQIVND (reference sequence). The CDR3 has 15 residues. For the CDR3, the DNA is TGTGCCAGTAGTATCTTGGGACAGAGTGATCAGCCCCAGCATTTT. Amino acid sequence: CASSILGQSDQPQHF.

V and J are TRBV5-4 and TRBJ2-7; the D gene is possibly TRBD2 (7 bases). With 5 bases removed from V and 3 bases from J, the gap between germline ends came to 12 bases. Germline assignment: CDR1 SGHNT and CDR2 YYREEE (reference sequence). There are 13 residues in the CDR3. The CDR3 sequence: CASSTGGSYEQYF. The DNA of the CDR3 is TGTGCCAGCAGTACGGGGGGCAGCTACGAGCAGTACTTC.

This rearrangement joins TRBV5-1 to TRBJ2-7; no clear D gene. V was cut by 0 bases and J by 4 bases, with 5 bases left in between. CDR1 is SGHRS and CDR2 is YFSETQ in the germline V gene. The CDR3 loop spans 12 amino acids. Here the CDR3 reads CASSLGGYEQYF. The CDR3 DNA reads as TGCGCCAGCAGCTTGGGAGGTTACGAGCAGTACTTC.

The chain is built from TRBV5-1 and TRBJ1-1; weak D call: TRBD1 (5 bases). Trimming stripped 2 bases from V and 0 bases from J, with 11 bases between. CDR1 and CDR2 (germline): SGHRS, YFSETQ. This CDR3 contains 15 residues. Written as DNA, the CDR3 is TGCGCCAGCAGCTTTACGGCAGGGATGAACACTGAAGCTTTCTTT. Translated: CASSFTAGMNTEAFF.

This rearrangement joins TRBV7-3 to TRBJ2-1; 7 bases line up with TRBD1. This CDR3 contains 14 residues. The germline V gene encodes CDR1 SGHTA and CDR2 FQGTGA. V was pared by 4 bases and J by 10 bases, with 10 bases of the junction left unmatched. CDR3 DNA: TGTGCCAGCAGCTCCAGCCGACAGGGCCAGGAGCAGTTCTTC. This sequence encodes CASSSSRQGQEQFF.

The chain has TRBV27 and TRBJ1-4, with 8 positions matching TRBD1. In germline, CDR1 is MNHEY, CDR2 SMNVEV (reference sequence). With 8 bases clipped from V and 8 bases from J, the junction kept 7 bases outside the gene matches. The CDR3 runs 13 residues. CDR3 residues: CASSGQEGEKLFF. CDR3 nucleotide sequence: TGTGCCAGCTCGGGACAGGAGGGGGAAAAACTGTTTTTT.

V usage is TRBV4-1 and J usage is TRBJ2-6; D not certain. The V end was cut by 4 bases, the J end by 5 bases, with 21 bases between. This CDR3 is built from 18 residues. In germline, CDR1 is MGHRA, CDR2 YSYEKL. The CDR3 bases are TGCGCCAGCAGCCCTCGGAACGAACCACAAAGTCGGGCCAACGTCCTGACTTTC. Translating it yields CASSPRNEPQSRANVLTF.

This clone showed up just a few times. The chain has TRBV10-1 and TRBJ2-5, with a possible D match to TRBD1 (5 bases). The CDR3 has 14 amino acids. Germline CDR1 and CDR2: WNHNN and SYGVQD (reference sequence). The ends were cut back, 5 bases at V and 5 bases at J, with 15 bases in the middle. This CDR3 is CASSKGQRGETQYF. For the CDR3, the DNA is TGCGCCAGCAGTAAGGGGCAACGCGGCGAGACCCAGTACTTC.

This clone is a singleton in its sample. This sequence joins TRBV5-1 and TRBJ1-1, with D unresolved. CDR1 and CDR2 (germline): SGHRS, YFSETQ. The CDR3 is 15 amino acids. V lost 4 bases, J lost 3 bases, and 16 bases lay in between. DNA for the CDR3: TGCGCCAGCAGCCCCCGCCGGGGAGGTCACACTGAAGCTTTCTTT. It codes for CASSPRRGGHTEAFF.

J is TRBJ1-1 and V is TRBV14; D is unclear. The CDR3 consists of 12 residues. Trimming shortened V by 3 bases and J by 5 bases, and 7 bases separated the two germline ends. Germline CDR1 is SGHDN and CDR2 is FVKESK. CDR3: CASSHLPTEAFF. As DNA, the CDR3 is TGTGCCAGCAGCCATCTCCCAACTGAAGCTTTCTTT.